The rows below give T cell receptor beta chains drawn from one sample of a study of T cell responses to AZD1222 COVID-19 vaccine. Produced via immunoSEQ multiplex PCR; TCRdb's table is partial and in-frame only. The sample records 140,000 to 150,000 clones, roughly nine tenths being singletons. Sequences were derived from peripheral blood, sampled 28 days after the second AZD1222 dose. Receptors were obtained from an adult who received the AZD1222 COVID-19 vaccine. Both conserved end residues are part of each CDR3. D genes are given only for firm matches. Size tells how often a clone was seen (once, few, many) or the class of an expanded clone, and some rows leave it out.

CDR3	DNA	size	V	J	D
CASSSRDRRRTYEQYF	TGTGCCAGCAGCTCCCGGGACAGACGGCGAACCTACGAGCAGTACTTC	-	TRBV13	TRBJ2-7	TRBD1
CASSHRQGIGYTF	TGCGCCAGCAGCCATCGACAGGGTATAGGCTACACCTTC	-	TRBV4-3	TRBJ1-2	TRBD1
CASSSSGRSQHF	TGTGCCAGCAGTAGCTCGGGGCGTTCCCAGCATTTT	-	TRBV28	TRBJ1-5	-
CASSVMSGVGQPQHF	TGTGCCAGCAGCGTCATGTCGGGGGTTGGTCAGCCCCAGCATTTT	-	TRBV7-2	TRBJ1-5	-
CASSRGDRAGDGYTF	TGCGCCAGCAGCCGGGGAGATAGGGCAGGGGACGGCTACACCTTC	-	TRBV4-3	TRBJ1-2	-
CASSGPRDRVLRINSPLHF	TGTGCCAGCAGTGGCCCCCGGGACAGGGTCCTCCGTATTAATTCACCCCTCCACTTT	few	TRBV6-1	TRBJ1-6	TRBD1
CASSFSNEQFF	TGTGCCAGCAGCTTCAGCAATGAGCAGTTCTTC	-	TRBV11-2	TRBJ2-1	-
CASKAGPNQPQHF	TGTGCCAGTAAGGCAGGGCCCAATCAGCCCCAGCATTTT	-	TRBV19	TRBJ1-5	-
CATILGQGNTEAFF	TGTGCCACCATTTTGGGACAGGGTAACACTGAAGCTTTCTTT	-	TRBV15	TRBJ1-1	TRBD1
CASSHRGDTQYF	TGTGCCAGCAGCCACAGGGGAGATACGCAGTATTTT	-	TRBV11-1	TRBJ2-3	TRBD1
CASSLAGAGDQPQHF	TGTGCCAGCAGCTTGGCGGGGGCAGGCGATCAGCCCCAGCATTTT	-	TRBV5-6	TRBJ1-5	-
CASSVVTGGNQPQHF	TGTGCCAGCAGCGTAGTCACAGGGGGCAATCAGCCCCAGCATTTT	-	TRBV9	TRBJ1-5	TRBD1
CASSVARDKGRDNIYGYTF	TGTGCCAGCAGCGTAGCTCGGGACAAGGGACGGGACAACATCTATGGCTACACCTTC	-	TRBV9	TRBJ1-2	-
CASSLDMTGTGNTIYF	TGCGCCAGCAGCCTAGACATGACAGGGACAGGAAACACCATATATTTT	once	TRBV5-1	TRBJ1-3	TRBD1
CASSAGTALIPYEQYF	TGTGCCAGCAGTGCCGGGACAGCACTTATTCCCTACGAGCAGTACTTC	once	TRBV6-1	TRBJ2-7	TRBD1
CASASGQLPYGYTF	TGTGCCAGCGCAAGTGGACAACTACCCTATGGCTACACCTTC	-	TRBV28	TRBJ1-2	-
CASSLGSGITGANVLTF	TGTGCCAGCAGCTTGGGTAGCGGGATAACTGGGGCCAACGTCCTGACTTTC	once	TRBV5-4	TRBJ2-6	TRBD2
CASSPTDRGNQPQHF	TGTGCCAGTAGCCCGACGGACAGAGGCAATCAGCCCCAGCATTTT	-	TRBV19	TRBJ1-5	-
CASSLRHTAYEQYF	TGTGCCAGCAGCTTGAGACACACAGCCTACGAGCAGTACTTC	-	TRBV7-2	TRBJ2-7	-
CASTGAGQAFF	TGTGCCAGTACGGGGGCAGGGCAAGCTTTCTTT	-	TRBV6-5	TRBJ1-1	-
CASSAWGTGNTEAFF	TGTGCCAGCAGCGCCTGGGGGACGGGGAACACTGAAGCTTTCTTT	-	TRBV7-8	TRBJ1-1	-
CASRQGAANQPQHF	TGTGCCAGCAGACAGGGGGCGGCCAATCAGCCCCAGCATTTT	-	TRBV27	TRBJ1-5	TRBD1
CASSATGTGYGYTF	TGTGCCAGCAGCGCGACAGGGACCGGCTATGGCTACACCTTC	-	TRBV9	TRBJ1-2	TRBD1
CASSYSAPGHSYEQYF	TGTGCCAGCAGTTACTCGGCCCCGGGACACAGCTACGAGCAGTACTTC	-	TRBV6-5	TRBJ2-7	-
CASSVTTGDWSYTF	TGTGCCAGCAGCGTCACTACAGGGGATTGGAGCTACACCTTC	-	TRBV9	TRBJ1-2	TRBD1
CSARLVNEQFF	TGCAGTGCTAGACTTGTTAATGAGCAGTTCTTC	-	TRBV20-1	TRBJ2-1	-
CASSDGRGSTDTQYF	TGTGCCAGCAGTGACGGACGGGGCAGCACAGATACGCAGTATTTT	-	TRBV6-4	TRBJ2-3	-
CSAEDGAGQPQHF	TGCAGCGCCGAGGACGGCGCAGGGCAGCCCCAGCATTTT	-	TRBV29-1	TRBJ1-5	-
CASSIDSGHGETQYF	TGTGCCAGTAGTATAGATTCGGGGCACGGGGAGACCCAGTACTTC	-	TRBV19	TRBJ2-5	-
CASSLGGTGVYEQYF	TGCGCCAGCAGCTTGGGCGGGACAGGGGTCTACGAGCAGTACTTC	-	TRBV5-1	TRBJ2-7	TRBD1
CASSGGQRTNYGYTF	TGTGCCAGCTCCGGGGGGCAGAGGACTAACTATGGCTACACCTTC	-	TRBV18	TRBJ1-2	-
CATTLGTARKETQYF	TGTGCCACTACCTTGGGGACCGCTCGGAAAGAGACCCAGTACTTC	-	TRBV6-6	TRBJ2-5	-
CASSPLAGANANTGELFF	TGTGCCAGCAGCCCGTTAGCGGGGGCCAATGCGAACACCGGGGAGCTGTTTTTT	-	TRBV7-9	TRBJ2-2	TRBD2
CASRGLAAYNEQFF	TGTGCCAGCAGGGGACTAGCGGCCTACAATGAGCAGTTCTTC	-	TRBV2	TRBJ2-1	TRBD2
CSVEFSGTAVKAFF	TGCAGCGTTGAATTCTCCGGGACAGCCGTCAAAGCTTTCTTT	-	TRBV29-1	TRBJ1-1	TRBD1
CASSPNPGQGGEKLFF	TGTGCCAGCAGCCCCAACCCGGGACAGGGCGGAGAAAAACTGTTTTTT	-	TRBV3-1/TRBV3-2	TRBJ1-4	TRBD1
CASSLMEYSPLHF	TGTGCCAGCAGCTTAATGGAGTATTCACCCCTCCACTTT	-	TRBV7-2	TRBJ1-6	-
CATSRRDVGGNTIYF	TGTGCCACCAGCAGACGGGACGTCGGAGGGAACACCATATATTTT	few	TRBV15	TRBJ1-3	-
CASSFYGRSSYEQYF	TGTGCCAGCAGCTTTTACGGGAGAAGCTCCTACGAGCAGTACTTC	-	TRBV5-4	TRBJ2-7	-
CATSSTFSSTDTQYF	TGTGCCACCAGTTCGACTTTTTCTAGCACAGATACGCAGTATTTT	-	TRBV24-1	TRBJ2-3	-
CASSLTAGGTYEQYF	TGCGCCAGCAGCTTGACGGCGGGAGGGACCTACGAGCAGTACTTC	-	TRBV5-1	TRBJ2-7	TRBD2
CASSLYGYTF	TGTGCCAGCAGCTTATATGGCTACACCTTC	-	TRBV25-1	TRBJ1-2	-
CASSERGNYGYTF	TGTGCCAGCAGTGAAAGGGGTAACTATGGCTACACCTTC	-	TRBV6-1	TRBJ1-2	-